This TCR beta chain emerged from a study of blood T cell repertoires in COVID-19. Overall study context: The origin of the acute and convalescent COVID-19 samples was the United States, Italy and Spain. The analysed material was cDNA or gDNA that came from T cells, B-cell-depleted T cells, or PBMCs.

The CDR3 totals 14 residues. CDR1 is SNHLY and CDR2 is FYNNEI in the germline V gene. The trim removed 6 bases at V and 4 bases at J, leaving 5 bases unmatched. Methods used by the authors: Amplified reference gene primers provided the basis for estimating nucleated cell counts. This table comes from immunoSEQ multiplex PCR, and its TCRdb copy is limited to in-frame clones, with some not included. The D gene and trimming were derived from the DNA, and the V and J assignments and clone size from that table. The table includes fewer than 250,000 clones, roughly 88% detected once. This TCR was recovered from a woman between 40 and 50 years old who had recovered from COVID-19. The sample taken for sequencing was peripheral blood. The V and J genes are TRBV2 and TRBJ2-3; TRBD1 matches 9 bases. In DNA, the CDR3 is TGTGCCAGCAGGTTTACAGGGGGCGCAGATACGCAGTATTTT. Its protein is CASRFTGGADTQYF.